The 6 T cell receptor beta chains given below trace back to one sample, sequenced in a study of blood T cell repertoires in COVID-19. TCRdb's copy holds only in-frame clones and misses some; the assay was immunoSEQ multiplex PCR. The data contain under 75,000 clones, 88% of them singletons. Sequencing was done on a sample of peripheral blood. The receptors derive from a woman aged 80 or over with active COVID-19.

The V and J genes are TRBV19 and TRBJ2-5, with a tentative D call TRBD2 (6 bases). The CDR3 is 13 amino acids. Germline V gives CDR1 LNHDA, CDR2 SQIVND (reference sequence). Deletions cut 0 bases from V and 5 bases from J, with 7 bases between. For the CDR3, the DNA is TGTGCCAGTAGTATAGATGGGAGGGAGACCCAGTACTTC. This sequence encodes CASSIDGRETQYF.

In this sample, this clone turned up once. This chain links TRBV2 with TRBJ2-4, with D maybe TRBD2 (6 bases). The germline V and J ends were trimmed by 6 bases and 9 bases, with 15 bases remaining between them. Germline assignment: CDR1 SNHLY and CDR2 FYNNEI. The CDR3 consists of 13 residues. Here the CDR3 reads CASSGTVQGIQYF. CDR3 DNA sequence: TGTGCCAGCAGCGGGACTGTGCAGGGCATTCAGTACTTC.

The chain couples TRBV27 to TRBJ1-5, with D possibly being TRBD1 (6 bases). CDR1 and CDR2 from the germline V gene are MNHEY and SMNVEV (reference sequence). Trimming cost V 6 bases and J 4 bases, with 16 bases left between them. The CDR3 loop spans 15 amino acids. This CDR3 reads CASSPYTGINQPQHF. The CDR3 DNA sequence: TGTGCCAGCAGCCCATATACAGGGATTAATCAGCCCCAGCATTTT.

The chain uses TRBV5-1 and TRBJ1-6; 7 bases match TRBD1. The germline gives CDR1 SGHRS, CDR2 YFSETQ. This CDR3 has 16 residues. After removal of 2 bases from V and 7 bases from J, the junction contained 9 bases not matched to a gene. As DNA, the CDR3 is TGCGCCAGCAGCTTCTACTCCGGGACAGACAATTCACCCCTCCACTTT. As protein: CASSFYSGTDNSPLHF.

CDR3 coding DNA: TGTGCCAGCAGCGTAGCCCCCCTAGAGACCCAGTACTTC. It codes for CASSVAPLETQYF. The gene calls are TRBV9 and TRBJ2-5; D is undetermined. This CDR3 region has 13 residues. With 0 bases removed from V and 4 bases from J, the gap between germline ends came to 7 bases. Germline V CDR1 and CDR2: SGDLS, YYNGEE.

The chain has TRBV11-2 and TRBJ2-7; D might be TRBD1 (6 bases). Trimming stripped 4 bases from V and 3 bases from J, with 13 bases between. The CDR3 covers 14 residues. From germline, CDR1 is SGHAT and CDR2 FQNNGV. Here the CDR3 reads CASSSGHLNYEQYF. The CDR3 DNA reads TGTGCCAGCAGCTCGGGACACTTGAACTACGAGCAGTACTTC.